The TCR beta chain described here comes from a study of blood T cell repertoires in COVID-19. In the study overall: Acute and convalescent COVID-19 samples came from the United States, Italy and Spain.

Only in-frame clones appear in the TCRdb table, and some are missing; sequencing was by immunoSEQ multiplex PCR. The sample shows about 110,000 clones, less than 75% of them seen only once. The CDR3 sequence is 15 residues long. Trimming cost V 4 bases and J 6 bases; bases outside gene matches: 5. Looked up from germline, CDR1 is SGHTA and CDR2 is FQGNSA. Sequences were obtained from peripheral blood. This TCR derives from a woman aged 40-49 years with acute or convalescent COVID-19. The V gene is TRBV7-2, the J gene TRBJ1-6; 8 bases map to TRBD1. The CDR3 DNA reads as TGTGCCAGCAGCTCGAGGGACAGGCGTAATTCACCCCTCCACTTT. This translates into CASSSRDRRNSPLHF.